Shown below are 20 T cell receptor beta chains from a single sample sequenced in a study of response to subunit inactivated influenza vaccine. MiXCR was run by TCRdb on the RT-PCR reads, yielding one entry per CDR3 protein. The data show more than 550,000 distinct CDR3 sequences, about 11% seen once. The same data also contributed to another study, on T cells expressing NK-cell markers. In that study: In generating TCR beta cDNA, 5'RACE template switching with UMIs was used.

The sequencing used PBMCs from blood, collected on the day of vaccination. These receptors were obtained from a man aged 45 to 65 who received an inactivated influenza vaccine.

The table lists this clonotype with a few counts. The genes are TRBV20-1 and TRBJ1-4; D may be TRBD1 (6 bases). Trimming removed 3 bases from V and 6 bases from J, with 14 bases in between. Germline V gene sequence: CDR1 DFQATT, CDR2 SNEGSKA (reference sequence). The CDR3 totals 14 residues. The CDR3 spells CSAREDRGDEKLFF. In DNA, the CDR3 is TGCAGTGCTAGGGAAGATAGGGGGGATGAAAAACTGTTTTTT.

CDR3 amino acids: CSARDRQGAGEQYF. The CDR3 DNA follows: TGCAGTGCTAGAGATAGACAGGGGGCCGGTGAGCAGTACTTC. The gene calls are TRBV20-1 and TRBJ2-7; 10 bases match TRBD1. V trimming: 0 bases; J trimming: 7 bases; junction bases outside the gene matches: 6. From germline, CDR1 is DFQATT and CDR2 SNEGSKA (reference sequence). The CDR3 contains 14 residues.

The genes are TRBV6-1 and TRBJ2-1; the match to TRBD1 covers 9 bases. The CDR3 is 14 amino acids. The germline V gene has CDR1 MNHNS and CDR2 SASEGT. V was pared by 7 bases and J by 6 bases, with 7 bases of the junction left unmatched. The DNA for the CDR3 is TGTGCCAGCATAGGGAGACAGGGGGGCAATGAGCAGTTCTTC. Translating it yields CASIGRQGGNEQFF.

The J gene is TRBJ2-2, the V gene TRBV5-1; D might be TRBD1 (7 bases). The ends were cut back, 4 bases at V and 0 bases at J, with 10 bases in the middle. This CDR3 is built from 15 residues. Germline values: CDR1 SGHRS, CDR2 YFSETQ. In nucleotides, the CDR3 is TGCGCCAGCAGCGCGGGACAGTCGAACACCGGGGAGCTGTTTTTT. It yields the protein CASSAGQSNTGELFF.

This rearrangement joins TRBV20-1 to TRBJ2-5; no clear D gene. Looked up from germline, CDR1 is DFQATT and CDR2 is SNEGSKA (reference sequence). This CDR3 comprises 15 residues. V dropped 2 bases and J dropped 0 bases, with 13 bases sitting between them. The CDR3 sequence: CSARRRRLYQETQYF. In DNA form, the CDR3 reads TGCAGTGCTAGACGCCGCCGGCTCTACCAAGAGACCCAGTACTTC.

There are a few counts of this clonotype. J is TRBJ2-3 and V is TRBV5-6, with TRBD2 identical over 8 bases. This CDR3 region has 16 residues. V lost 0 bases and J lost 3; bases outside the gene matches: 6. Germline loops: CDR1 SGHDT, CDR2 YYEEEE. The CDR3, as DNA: TGTGCCAGCAGCTTGGATGGTCGGGGGGGAACAGATACGCAGTATTTT. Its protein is CASSLDGRGGTDTQYF.

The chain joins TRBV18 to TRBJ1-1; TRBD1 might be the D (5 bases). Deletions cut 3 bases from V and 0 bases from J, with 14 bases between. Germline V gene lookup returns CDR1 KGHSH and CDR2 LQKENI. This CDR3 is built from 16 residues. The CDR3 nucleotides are TGTGCCAGCTCACCTAGGGACGGCCTAATGAACACTGAAGCTTTCTTT. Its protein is CASSPRDGLMNTEAFF.

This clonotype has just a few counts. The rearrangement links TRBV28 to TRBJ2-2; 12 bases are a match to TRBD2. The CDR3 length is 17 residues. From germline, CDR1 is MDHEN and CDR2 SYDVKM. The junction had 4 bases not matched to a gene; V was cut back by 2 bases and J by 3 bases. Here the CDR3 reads CASSLLAGGVDTGELFF. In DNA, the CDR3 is TGTGCCAGCAGTTTACTAGCGGGGGGGGTTGACACCGGGGAGCTGTTTTTT.

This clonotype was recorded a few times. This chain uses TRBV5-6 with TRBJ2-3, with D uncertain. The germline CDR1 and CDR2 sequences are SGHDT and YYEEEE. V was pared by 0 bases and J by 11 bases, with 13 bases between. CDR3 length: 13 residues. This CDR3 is CASSLEWRALQYF. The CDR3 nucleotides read TGTGCCAGCAGCTTGGAGTGGCGAGCCTTGCAGTATTTT.

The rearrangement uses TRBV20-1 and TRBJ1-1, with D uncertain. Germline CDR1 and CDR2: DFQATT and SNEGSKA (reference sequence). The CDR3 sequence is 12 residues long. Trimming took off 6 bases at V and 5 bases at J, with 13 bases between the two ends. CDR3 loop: CSAEPGITEAFF. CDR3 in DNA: TGCAGTGCAGAGCCCGGGATTACTGAAGCTTTCTTT.

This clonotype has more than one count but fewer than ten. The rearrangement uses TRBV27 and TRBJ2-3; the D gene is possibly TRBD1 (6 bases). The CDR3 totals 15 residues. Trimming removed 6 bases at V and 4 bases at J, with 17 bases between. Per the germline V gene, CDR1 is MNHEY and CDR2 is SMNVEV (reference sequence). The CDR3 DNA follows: TGTGCCAGCAGCGACCTCGGTGGGGGCGCAGATACGCAGTATTTT. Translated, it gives CASSDLGGGADTQYF.

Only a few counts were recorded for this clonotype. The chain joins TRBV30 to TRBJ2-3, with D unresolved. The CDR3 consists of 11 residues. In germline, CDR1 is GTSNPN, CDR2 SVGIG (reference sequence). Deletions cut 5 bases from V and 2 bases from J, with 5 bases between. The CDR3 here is CAWGYTDTQYF. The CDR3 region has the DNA TGTGCCTGGGGGTACACAGATACGCAGTATTTT.

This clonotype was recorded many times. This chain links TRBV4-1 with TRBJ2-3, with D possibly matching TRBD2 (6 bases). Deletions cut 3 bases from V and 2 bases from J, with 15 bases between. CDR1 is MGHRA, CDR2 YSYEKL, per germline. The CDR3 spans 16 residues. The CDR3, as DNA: TGCGCCAGCAGCCAGTACCGGGACTCCTACACAGATACGCAGTATTTT. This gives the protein CASSQYRDSYTDTQYF.

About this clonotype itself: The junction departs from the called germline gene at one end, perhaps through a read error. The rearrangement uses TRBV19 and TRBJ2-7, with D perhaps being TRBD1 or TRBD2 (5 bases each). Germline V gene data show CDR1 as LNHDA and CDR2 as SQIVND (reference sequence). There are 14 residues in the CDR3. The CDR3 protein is CASSIGDGNYEQYF. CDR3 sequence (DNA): TGTGCCAGCAGTATTGGGGACGGCAACTACGAGCAGTACTTC.

The CDR3 DNA follows: TGTGCCAGCAGCCAAGATGAGGGGTGGAATGAGCAGTTCTTC. It is translated as CASSQDEGWNEQFF. V gene TRBV3-1 combines with J gene TRBJ2-1; D is possibly TRBD1 or TRBD2 (5 bases each). Germline CDR1 is LGHDT and CDR2 is YNNKEL (reference sequence). The CDR3 is 14 residues long. V was shortened by 0 bases and J by 7 bases, with 10 bases between the two germline ends.

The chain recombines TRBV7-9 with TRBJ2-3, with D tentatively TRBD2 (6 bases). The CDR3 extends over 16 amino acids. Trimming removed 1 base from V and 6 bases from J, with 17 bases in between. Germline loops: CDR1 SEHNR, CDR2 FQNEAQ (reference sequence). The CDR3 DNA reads TGTGCCAGCAGCTTAGGAAGGAGCGCGGGAAAGGATACGCAGTATTTT. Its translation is CASSLGRSAGKDTQYF.

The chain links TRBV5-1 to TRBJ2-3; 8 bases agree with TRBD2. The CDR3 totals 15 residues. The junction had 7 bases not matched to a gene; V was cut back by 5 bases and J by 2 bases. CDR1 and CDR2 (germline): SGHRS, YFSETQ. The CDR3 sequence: CASSYGGGLTDTQYF. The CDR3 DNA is TGCGCCAGCAGTTATGGCGGGGGGCTCACAGATACGCAGTATTTT.

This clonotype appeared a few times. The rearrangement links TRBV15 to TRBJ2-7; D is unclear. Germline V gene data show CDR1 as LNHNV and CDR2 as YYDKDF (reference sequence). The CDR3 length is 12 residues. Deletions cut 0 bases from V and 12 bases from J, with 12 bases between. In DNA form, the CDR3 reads TGTGCCACCAGCAGAGAGGGCGGCTTTCGGTACTTC. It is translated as CATSREGGFRYF. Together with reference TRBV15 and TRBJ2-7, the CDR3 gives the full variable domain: DAMVIQNPRYQVTQFGKPVTLSCSQTLNHNVMYWYQQKSSQAPKLLFHYYDKDFNNEADTPDNFQSRRPNTSFCFLDIRSPGLGDTAMYLCATSREGGFRYFGPGTRLTVT.

CDR3 sequence (DNA): TGTGCCACCAGCCAGAGAGGGCGGGTCGACACGCAGTATTTT. This gives the protein CATSQRGRVDTQYF. The chain recombines TRBV15 with TRBJ2-3, with a tentative D call TRBD2 (5 bases). CDR3 length: 14 residues. Deletions cut 5 bases from V and 9 bases from J, with 18 bases between. Looked up from germline, CDR1 is LNHNV and CDR2 is YYDKDF (reference sequence).

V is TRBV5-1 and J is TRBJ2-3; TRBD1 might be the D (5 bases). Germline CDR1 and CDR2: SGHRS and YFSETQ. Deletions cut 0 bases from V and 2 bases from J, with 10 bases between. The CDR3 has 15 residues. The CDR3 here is CASSLGGRPTDTQYF. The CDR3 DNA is TGCGCCAGCAGCTTGGGGGGCAGACCCACAGATACGCAGTATTTT.